What follows describes a single T cell receptor (beta chain). The data were obtained in a study of blood T cell repertoires in COVID-19. Looking at the study overall: The United States, Italy and Spain were the sources of the acute and convalescent COVID-19 samples. PBMCs, B-cell-depleted T cells, or T cells provided the cDNA or gDNA that made up the material.

As handled by the study authors: Reference gene primer amplification yielded estimated nucleated cell counts. Some clones are missing from TCRdb's copy, which holds only in-frame ones; the method was immunoSEQ multiplex PCR. D and trimming were read from the DNA, whereas the V and J calls and clone size are those reported in that table. This table holds 70,000 or so clones, roughly 90% found once. Germline V gene lookup returns CDR1 SEHNR and CDR2 FQNEAQ (reference sequence). V gave up 5 bases and J gave up 8 bases; unmatched junction bases: 2. The CDR3 covers 12 residues. V is TRBV7-9 and J is TRBJ2-1; 8 bases fit TRBD1. Specimen: peripheral blood. This clonotype originated in a man in his fifties with acute or convalescent COVID-19. In nucleotides, the CDR3 is TGTGCCAGCAGCGGGACAGGCTATGAGCAGTTCTTC. It encodes CASSGTGYEQFF.